These T cell receptor beta chains were read from a single sample in a study of cytomegalovirus exposure and HLA in healthy donors. Here immunoSEQ multiplex PCR was the method, and the copy in TCRdb shows in-frame clones only, minus some. The sample carries some 120,000 clones, over 65% recorded once. Specimen: PBMCs. All receptors derive from a man in his late teens or twenties in good health and CMV-seronegative. CDR3s include the opening cysteine and the closing phenylalanine or tryptophan. A D gene is named only where the DNA matches it firmly. Clone size is given for some rows only: seen once, a few or many times, or a class if the clone is expanded.

>TRBV13|TRBJ2-7|once|NA
TGTGCCAGCAGCTTAAACGGGGGGCACCCTTACGAGCAGTACTTC
CASSLNGGHPYEQYF
>TRBV10-3|TRBJ2-5|NA|TRBD2
TGTGCCATCAAGGCGGGGGGGGAGACCCAGTACTTC
CAIKAGGETQYF
>TRBV19|TRBJ2-7|NA|NA
TGTGCCAGTAGTATAGAGTCAGGATCCTACGAGCAGTACTTC
CASSIESGSYEQYF
>TRBV6-1|TRBJ1-1|NA|NA
TGTGCCAGCAGTGACATGGGCAGGGACATGAACACTGAAGCTTTCTTT
CASSDMGRDMNTEAFF
>TRBV2|TRBJ2-2|NA|NA
TGTGCCAGCAGTTCTACTGTCGCCACCGGGGAGCTGTTTTTT
CASSSTVATGELFF
>TRBV18|TRBJ2-1|NA|TRBD2
TGTGCCAGCTCACCACCCCGCGGTAGCGGGGCGAATGAGCAGTTCTTC
CASSPPRGSGANEQFF
>TRBV4-1|TRBJ2-1|NA|TRBD1
TGCGCCAGCAGCCCTACCACAGGGGTAGCCTACAATGAGCAGTTCTTC
CASSPTTGVAYNEQFF
>TRBV19|TRBJ2-3|NA|TRBD1
TGTGCCAGTAGCGGTCGAAGCAGGGGGTGGACAGATACGCAGTATTTT
CASSGRSRGWTDTQYF
>TRBV7-9|TRBJ2-1|once|TRBD2
TGTGCCAGCAGCAGAGTAGAACTAGCGGATAACTACAATGAGCAGTTCTTC
CASSRVELADNYNEQFF
>TRBV6-1|TRBJ1-1|NA|TRBD1
TGTGCCAGCAGTCCCCGGGACAGCGGGACTGAAGCTTTCTTT
CASSPRDSGTEAFF
>TRBV14|TRBJ1-2|NA|NA
TGTGCCAGCAGCCAATACCCCCAGGGAAAAAATGGCTACACCTTC
CASSQYPQGKNGYTF
>TRBV7-9|TRBJ2-7|NA|TRBD1
TGTGCCAGCAGCTCGGGGACAGTCTACGAGCAGTACTTC
CASSSGTVYEQYF
>TRBV7-7|TRBJ2-5|NA|TRBD2
TGTGCCAGCAGCCCTGAGGTAGCGGGGGGGCCTGAAGAGACCCAGTACTTC
CASSPEVAGGPEETQYF
>TRBV27|TRBJ1-1|NA|NA
TGTGCCAGCAGTTTACTTGGGGGGTTACCTGAAGCTTTCTTT
CASSLLGGLPEAFF
>TRBV7-2|TRBJ1-2|once|NA
TGTGCCAGCAGCTCTATCTTTACTGGCTACACCTTC
CASSSIFTGYTF
>TRBV7-6|TRBJ1-6|NA|NA
TGTGCCAGCAGCTCCGGACTGCCAACCCTCCACTTT
CASSSGLPTLHF
>TRBV10-3|TRBJ2-7|NA|TRBD2
TGTGCCATCAGTGGGGGTAGCGGGGGGCGGGACGAGCAGTACTTC
CAISGGSGGRDEQYF
>TRBV5-8|TRBJ2-2|NA|NA
TGTGCCAGCAGCTTTTACAGGACGAACACCGGGGAGCTGTTTTTT
CASSFYRTNTGELFF
>TRBV6-5|TRBJ1-6|NA|TRBD1
TGTGCCAGCAGTTACTCGTTAGGACAGGTTAATTCACCCCTCCACTTT
CASSYSLGQVNSPLHF
>TRBV6-5|TRBJ2-7|NA|NA
TGTGCCAGCAGGGACTTTTCCTACGAGCAGTACTTC
CASRDFSYEQYF